The 15 T cell receptor beta chains below all came from one sample that was sequenced in a study of vaccination effects on CD4 cells after COVID-19. Their antigens remain unidentified. Sequenced by immunoSEQ multiplex PCR; TCRdb stores in-frame clones only, minus some. Of about 52,000 clones in the sample, approximately 75% are singletons; the top ten hold around 5.5%. Antigen-specific CD4+ T cells were expanded (with viral peptide pools) by the ViraFEST assay ahead of sequencing. After less than 11 days in culture, the CD4+ T cells were isolated. Vaccinated recipients, who were negative for nucleocapsid antibodies, had no history of SARS-CoV-2 infection. The sample here was CD4+ T cells from PBMCs cultured with HCoV-OC43 spike peptides, taken before COVID-19 vaccination. Subset of the sample: HCoV-OC43 spike overlapping peptide pool stimulation. The receptors stem from a human donor who received a COVID-19 vaccine.

This clone was detected a few times. J is TRBJ2-1 and V is TRBV4-2, with D maybe TRBD2 (5 bases). This CDR3 has 15 amino acids. Per the germline V gene, CDR1 is LGHNA and CDR2 is YNFKEQ. Trimming removed 3 bases at V and 0 bases at J, with 9 bases between. CDR3 protein: CASSQTGSSYNEQFF. CDR3 sequence (DNA): TGTGCCAGCAGCCAGACGGGGAGCTCCTACAATGAGCAGTTCTTC.

The chain is built from TRBV6-1 and TRBJ1-5, with TRBD1 matching 11 bases. Trimming took 4 bases from V and 2 from J; bases not matched to a gene: 4. The CDR3 has 16 residues. Germline V gene sequence: CDR1 MNHNS, CDR2 SASEGT. The chain's CDR3 is CASSGTGGWGNQPQHF. The CDR3 nucleotides are TGTGCCAGCAGTGGGACAGGGGGCTGGGGCAATCAGCCCCAGCATTTT.

CDR3 DNA: TGTGCCAGCAGCCTCCAAGGGGGCCAGAACACTGAAGCTTTCTTT. As protein: CASSLQGGQNTEAFF. The chain links TRBV7-8 to TRBJ1-1; 7 positions agree with TRBD1. Germline values: CDR1 SGHVS, CDR2 FQNEAQ. Losses at the gene ends were 5 bases for V and 1 base for J; bases not matched to a gene: 7. CDR3 size: 15 residues.

This chain uses TRBV6-2 or TRBV6-3 with TRBJ1-1; D gene uncertain. Trimming stripped 2 bases from V and 0 bases from J, with 10 bases between. Germline V gene lookup returns CDR1 MNHEY and CDR2 SVGEGT. CDR3 size: 15 residues. The CDR3 reads CASSYGSDVNTEAFF. The CDR3 DNA reads as TGTGCCAGCAGTTACGGATCAGACGTGAACACTGAAGCTTTCTTT.

This clone was seen only a few times. The chain employs TRBV5-1 and TRBJ2-6; 7 positions match TRBD2. V trimming: 3 bases; J trimming: 0 bases; junction bases outside the gene matches: 3. The CDR3 is made up of 16 amino acids. Germline CDR1 SGHRS, CDR2 YFSETQ. CDR3 coding DNA: TGCGCCAGCAGCTCCGGGAGGAACTCTGGGGCCAACGTCCTGACTTTC. Translating it yields CASSSGRNSGANVLTF.

V usage is TRBV29-1 and J usage is TRBJ1-3; D unresolved. The CDR3 extends over 11 amino acids. Germline CDR1 SQVTM, CDR2 ANQGSEA. V was shortened by 7 bases and J by 0 bases, with 4 bases between the two germline ends. CDR3 DNA sequence: TGCAGCGGGGTCTCTGGAAACACCATATATTTT. Residues: CSGVSGNTIYF. Complete variable domain (other parts from reference TRBV29-1 and TRBJ1-3): SAVISQKPSRDICQRGTSLTIQCQVDSQVTMMFWYRQQPGQSLTLIATANQGSEATYESGFVIDKFPISRPNLTFSTLTVSNMSPEDSSIYLCSGVSGNTIYFGEGSWLTVV.

The CDR3 DNA reads TGTGCCAGCAGTGAAGCAGGGGGGAACACTGAAGCTTTCTTT. It translates to CASSEAGGNTEAFF. V is TRBV6-1 and J is TRBJ1-1, with D possibly being TRBD1 (6 bases). There are 14 residues in the CDR3. The V end lost 0 bases, the J end lost 1 base, and 6 bases lay between the germline ends. CDR1 is MNHNS and CDR2 is SASEGT in the germline V gene.

The chain couples TRBV20-1 to TRBJ2-1, with D unresolved. The length of the CDR3 is 11 residues. Trimming shortened V by 5 bases and J by 9 bases, and 11 bases separated the two germline ends. Germline V gives CDR1 DFQATT, CDR2 SNEGSKA (reference sequence). The CDR3 loop reads CSAVGLGEQFF. CDR3 nucleotides: TGCAGTGCTGTGGGGTTGGGTGAGCAGTTCTTC.

The chain recombines TRBV27 with TRBJ1-1; D ambiguous. This CDR3 has 14 residues. Germline V gene lookup returns CDR1 MNHEY and CDR2 SMNVEV (reference sequence). V lost 0 bases to trimming and J lost 0 bases, with 5 bases between them. CDR3 sequence (DNA): TGTGCCAGCAGTTTATCCCGGATGAACACTGAAGCTTTCTTT. Encoded protein: CASSLSRMNTEAFF.

The chain is built from TRBV19 and TRBJ1-6; possible D gene TRBD1, 5 bases. Germline CDR1 LNHDA, CDR2 SQIVND (reference sequence). The CDR3 has 14 amino acids. V lost 5 bases to trimming and J lost 6 bases, with 11 bases between them. The CDR3 DNA sequence: TGTGCCAGTAGTCCCGACAGAGGTAATTCACCCCTCCACTTT. Its protein is CASSPDRGNSPLHF.

The chain has TRBV20-1 and TRBJ1-6; D is perhaps TRBD1 (6 bases). CDR3 length equals 14 residues. The V end lost 3 bases, the J end lost 9 bases, and 15 bases lay between the germline ends. In germline, CDR1 is DFQATT, CDR2 SNEGSKA (reference sequence). The CDR3 DNA follows: TGCAGTGCTAGTTCAGGGGTGCCGGGTTCACCCCTCCACTTT. Protein product: CSASSGVPGSPLHF.

The chain carries TRBV7-9 and TRBJ2-2, with 8 bases identical to TRBD2. The J segment lost 8 bases and the V segment lost 3 bases, leaving 11 bases of the junction unmatched. The length of the CDR3 is 16 residues. Germline lookup yields CDR1 SEHNR and CDR2 FQNEAQ (reference sequence). The CDR3 protein is CASSFQQTTSVGELFF. CDR3 in DNA: TGTGCCAGCAGCTTCCAACAGACGACTAGCGTAGGGGAGCTGTTTTTT.

This clone showed up just a few times. The chain joins TRBV28 to TRBJ2-1, with D perhaps matching TRBD2 (5 bases). Germline V gene sequence: CDR1 MDHEN, CDR2 SYDVKM. The length of the CDR3 is 14 residues. The germline V and J ends were trimmed by 3 bases and 6 bases, with 12 bases remaining between them. The CDR3 DNA reads TGTGCCAGCAGTTTGAGCGGAAGCTTCAATGAGCAGTTCTTC. It yields the protein CASSLSGSFNEQFF.

V is TRBV5-4 and J is TRBJ2-5; 8 nucleotides agree with TRBD2. Germline V gene data show CDR1 as SGHNT and CDR2 as YYREEE (reference sequence). The CDR3 runs to 15 residues. V trimming: 1 base; J trimming: 2 bases; junction bases outside the gene matches: 4. Written as DNA, the CDR3 is TGTGCCAGCAGCTTGCCCAGCGGGAGTCAAGAGACCCAGTACTTC. Its translation: CASSLPSGSQETQYF.

This clone was counted between two and nine times. J is TRBJ1-4 and V is TRBV11-2; D call uncertain. Per germline, CDR1 SGHAT and CDR2 FQNNGV. V shed 3 bases and J shed 5 bases, with 13 bases lying between them. This CDR3 spans 15 amino acids. The CDR3 DNA follows: TGTGCCAGCAGCTTTCGTCAAGGGAGAAATGAAAAACTGTTTTTT. It specifies CASSFRQGRNEKLFF.